Below, 14 T cell receptor beta chains from the same sample are listed, as sequenced in a study of cytomegalovirus exposure and HLA in healthy donors. Amplification used 60 Vbeta primers and 13 Jbeta primers. Profiled with immunoSEQ multiplex PCR; TCRdb holds only in-frame clones, not every one. The profile shows some 160,000 clones, around 86% of them singletons. The sample taken for sequencing was PBMCs. The receptor set was obtained from a male donor in good health and CMV-seronegative.

V is TRBV18 and J is TRBJ2-7, with TRBD1 as a possible D gene (7 bases). Trimming took off 2 bases at V and 2 bases at J, with 10 bases between the two ends. CDR1 and CDR2 (germline): KGHSH, LQKENI. CDR3 size: 14 residues. Here the CDR3 DNA reads TGTGCCAGCTCACCAGCGGGACAGACCTACGAGCAGTACTTC. This encodes CASSPAGQTYEQYF.

The table lists this clone with a few counts. V and J are TRBV7-2 and TRBJ2-1; 9 bases agree with TRBD2. The CDR3 extends over 16 amino acids. CDR1 is SGHTA and CDR2 is FQGNSA in the germline V gene. The junction had 13 bases not matched to a gene; V was cut back by 5 bases and J by 8 bases. As DNA, the CDR3 is TGTGCCAGCAGCAGAGACCCAGGACTAGCGATCGATGAGCAGTTCTTC. Amino acids: CASSRDPGLAIDEQFF.

The V and J genes are TRBV5-1 and TRBJ2-1, with 9 positions matching TRBD1. V was pared by 3 bases and J by 2 bases, with 3 bases of the junction left unmatched. CDR1 is SGHRS and CDR2 is YFSETQ in the germline V gene. CDR3 length: 15 residues. The CDR3 here is CASSSGQGPYNEQFF. CDR3 nucleotides: TGCGCCAGCAGCTCAGGACAGGGGCCCTACAATGAGCAGTTCTTC. The whole variable domain, filled in from reference TRBV5-1 and TRBJ2-1, reads KAGVTQTPRYLIKTRGQQVTLSCSPISGHRSVSWYQQTPGQGLQFLFEYFSETQRNKGNFPGRFSGRQFSNSRSEMNVSTLELGDSALYLCASSSGQGPYNEQFFGPGTRLTVL.

The V gene is TRBV7-9, the J gene TRBJ2-7; 10 bases match TRBD1. Germline CDR1 is SEHNR and CDR2 is FQNEAQ (reference sequence). Trimming removed 3 bases from V and 3 bases from J; junction bases left unmatched: 2. The CDR3 length is 14 residues. The CDR3 here is CASSFGQGVYEQYF. The CDR3 DNA follows: TGTGCCAGCAGCTTCGGACAGGGGGTCTACGAGCAGTACTTC.

This clone came up a few times. The V and J genes are TRBV5-1 and TRBJ2-3; D possibly corresponds to TRBD1 (5 bases). Between the trimmed V and J ends, which lost 4 bases and 4 bases, there was a span of 13 bases. The germline CDR1 and CDR2 sequences are SGHRS and YFSETQ. This CDR3 contains 14 residues. This CDR3 reads CASSTSTVADTQYF. Written as DNA, the CDR3 is TGCGCCAGCAGCACGTCGACAGTGGCAGATACGCAGTATTTT.

The genes are TRBV18 and TRBJ2-2, with D possibly matching TRBD2 (7 bases). The V gene lost 2 bases and the J gene lost 4 bases, with 14 bases spanning the gap. The CDR3 contains 16 residues. Germline lookup yields CDR1 KGHSH and CDR2 LQKENI. In nucleotides, the CDR3 is TGTGCCAGCTCACCAAACCGGGGGGCTGGCACCGGGGAGCTGTTTTTT. It translates to CASSPNRGAGTGELFF. Together with reference TRBV18 and TRBJ2-2, the CDR3 gives the full variable domain: NAGVMQNPRHLVRRRGQEARLRCSPMKGHSHVYWYRQLPEEGLKFMVYLQKENIIDESGMPKERFSAEFPKEGPSILRIQQVVRGDSAAYFCASSPNRGAGTGELFFGEGSRLTVL.

This chain joins TRBV18 and TRBJ2-1; D not certain. This CDR3 is 16 amino acids long. The V end was cut by 0 bases, the J end by 4 bases, with 13 bases between. The germline V gene encodes CDR1 KGHSH and CDR2 LQKENI. The CDR3 region has the DNA TGTGCCAGCTCACCACCAGTAGACTCCCTTTACAATGAGCAGTTCTTC. Protein sequence: CASSPPVDSLYNEQFF.

The chain links TRBV29-1 to TRBJ2-2; 10 nucleotides agree with TRBD1. Trimming at V came to 7 bases and at J to 5 bases, leaving 7 bases not matched to a gene. CDR1 and CDR2 (germline): SQVTM, ANQGSEA. This CDR3 has 14 residues. The CDR3 spells CSGQGAFGTGELFF. CDR3 bases: TGCAGCGGACAGGGGGCCTTTGGTACCGGGGAGCTGTTTTTT.

V is TRBV5-1 and J is TRBJ2-2; D possibly corresponds to TRBD1 (5 bases). Germline CDR1 is SGHRS and CDR2 is YFSETQ. Trimming removed 4 bases from V and 1 base from J, with 11 bases in between. This CDR3 is 15 amino acids long. This CDR3 is CASSEDTRNTGELFF. The DNA for the CDR3 is TGCGCCAGCAGCGAGGACACACGGAACACCGGGGAGCTGTTTTTT.

The chain joins TRBV9 to TRBJ2-1; D is unclear. Germline V gene data show CDR1 as SGDLS and CDR2 as YYNGEE. The germline V and J ends were trimmed by 1 base and 2 bases, with 7 bases remaining between them. The CDR3 loop spans 14 amino acids. The CDR3 region is CASSVRGAYNEQFF. The DNA of the CDR3 is TGTGCCAGCAGCGTAAGAGGAGCCTACAATGAGCAGTTCTTC.

This rearrangement joins TRBV12-5 to TRBJ1-5; D ambiguous. The V gene lost 5 bases and the J gene lost 1 base, with 15 bases spanning the gap. The CDR3 runs 16 residues. From germline, CDR1 is LGHNT and CDR2 FRNRAP. As DNA, the CDR3 is TGTGCTAGTGGTGACCCCCCGGGTAGAAGCAATCAGCCCCAGCATTTT. It yields the protein CASGDPPGRSNQPQHF.

This clone was detected only a few times. The V gene is TRBV19, the J gene TRBJ1-5; TRBD1 matches at 8 bases. Trimming cost V 8 bases and J 4 bases; bases outside gene matches: 7. Germline values: CDR1 LNHDA, CDR2 SQIVND (reference sequence). The CDR3 contains 14 residues. CDR3 amino acids: CASRYHRGNQPQHF. DNA for the CDR3: TGTGCCAGTCGATATCACAGGGGGAATCAGCCCCAGCATTTT.

V usage is TRBV7-9 and J usage is TRBJ2-5; 9 bases line up with TRBD2. CDR1 and CDR2 from the germline V gene are SEHNR and FQNEAQ (reference sequence). This CDR3 spans 15 amino acids. V gave up 5 bases and J gave up 4 bases; unmatched junction bases: 8. Written as DNA, the CDR3 is TGTGCCAGCAGCGGGGCGGGGGGGGGACGAGAGACCCAGTACTTC. Encoded protein: CASSGAGGGRETQYF.

The V and J genes are TRBV10-3 and TRBJ1-1, with D uncertain. V was trimmed by 6 bases and J by 7 bases, leaving 12 bases between them. The CDR3 runs to 12 residues. Germline V gene lookup returns CDR1 ENHRY and CDR2 SYGVKD. As DNA, the CDR3 is TGTGCCATCAGCGAGAGAGGTGATGAAGCTTTCTTT. It encodes CAISERGDEAFF.